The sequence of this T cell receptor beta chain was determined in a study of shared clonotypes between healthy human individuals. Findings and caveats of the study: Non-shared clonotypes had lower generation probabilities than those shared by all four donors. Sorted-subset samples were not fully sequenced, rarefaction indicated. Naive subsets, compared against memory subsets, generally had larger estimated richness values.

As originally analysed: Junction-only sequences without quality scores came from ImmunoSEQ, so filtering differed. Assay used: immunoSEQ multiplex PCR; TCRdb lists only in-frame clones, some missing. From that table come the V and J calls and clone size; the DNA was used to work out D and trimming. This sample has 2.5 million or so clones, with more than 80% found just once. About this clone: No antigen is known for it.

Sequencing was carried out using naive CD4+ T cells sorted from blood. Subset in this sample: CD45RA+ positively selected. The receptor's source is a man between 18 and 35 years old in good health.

CDR3 nucleotide sequence: TGCGCCAGCAGCCGAGACAGGGGGCGCGAGAACACTGAAGCTTTCTTT. Translation gives CASSRDRGRENTEAFF. The chain has TRBV5-1 and TRBJ1-1; TRBD1 matches at 10 bases. This CDR3 spans 16 amino acids. The V gene end was trimmed by 4 bases and the J gene end by 1 base; junction bases not matched to a gene: 7. Germline values: CDR1 SGHRS, CDR2 YFSETQ. Complete variable domain (other parts from reference TRBV5-1 and TRBJ1-1): KAGVTQTPRYLIKTRGQQVTLSCSPISGHRSVSWYQQTPGQGLQFLFEYFSETQRNKGNFPGRFSGRQFSNSRSEMNVSTLELGDSALYLCASSRDRGRENTEAFFGQGTRLTVV.